This T cell receptor (beta chain) is from a study of breast tumors, draining lymph nodes, adjacent tissues. Breast cancer patients provided tissue from their axillary draining lymph nodes. In its sample, this clonotype was seen a few times. Its specificity is unknown. The missing conserved phenylalanine or tryptophan at the end of this CDR3 makes a read error likely. The germline gives CDR1 MGHRA, CDR2 YSYEKL. The ends lost 1 base at V and 1 base at J; junction bases unmatched: 2. The CDR3 has 16 residues. The study's findings and limits: Tumor and nontumor repertoires were significantly more similar in luminal-like than in basal-like breast cancer. Tumor T cell lymph node origin was a supported hypothesis, not proven. Tumor TCR diversity was below lymph nodes but above nontumor tissue.

One entry per CDR3 protein, called by TCRdb with MiXCR from the multiplex PCR reads. The sample holds roughly 260,000 distinct CDR3 sequences; 30% are singletons and the top ten take 1.1%. Sequenced input: axillary lymph node tissue. This sequence was found in a female donor with breast cancer. Some clones in this sample may be carry-over from other donors' samples. The V call is TRBV4-1, the J call TRBJ2-1; TRBD2 matches at 9 bases. The CDR3 reads CASSQGLAGSYNEQFR. As DNA, the CDR3 is TGCGCCAGCAGCCAAGGGCTAGCGGGGTCCTACAATGAGCAGTTCAGA.